These T cell receptor beta chains were read from a single sample in a study of lymphopenia after photon versus proton radiotherapy. Generated by immunoSEQ multiplex PCR, the TCRdb table keeps only in-frame clones and is missing some. The profile shows 55,000 to 70,000 clones, approximately 86% of them singletons. The sequencing used peripheral blood, collected from a patient treated with photon-based radiotherapy. The receptors stem from a man aged 40-50 years with gastric cancer. Both conserved end residues are trimmed from each CDR3. The order of the fields is clone size, J gene, V gene, CDR3 protein. A row's size may be missing; if present it is once, few, many or a size class.

size: -; J: TRBJ2-3; V: TRBV19; CDR3: ASSTKGLAGDTQY
size: once; J: TRBJ2-3; V: TRBV27; CDR3: ASRRGGGTDTQY
size: -; J: TRBJ2-5; V: TRBV10-3; CDR3: AICPSGEETQY
size: -; J: TRBJ1-1; V: TRBV29-1; CDR3: SVAETRTEAF
size: -; J: TRBJ1-1; V: TRBV7-9; CDR3: ASRSTGTEAF
size: -; J: TRBJ1-2; V: TRBV4-2; CDR3: ASSLGDYYGYT
size: few; J: TRBJ2-7; V: TRBV9; CDR3: ASSVAGGEYEQY
size: -; J: TRBJ1-1; V: TRBV5-4; CDR3: ASSLPTTVPNTEAF
size: -; J: TRBJ2-7; V: TRBV7-2; CDR3: ASKLAGASSYEQY
size: -; J: TRBJ2-5; V: TRBV25-1; CDR3: ASSGASGETQY
size: -; J: TRBJ1-1; V: TRBV6-6; CDR3: ASTPYRDNTEAF
size: -; J: TRBJ2-7; V: TRBV6-5; CDR3: ASSYSTYEQY
size: -; J: TRBJ2-5; V: TRBV2; CDR3: ASRLEETQY
size: -; J: TRBJ2-7; V: TRBV5-1; CDR3: ASSFEQGRYEQY
size: -; J: TRBJ2-3; V: TRBV4-3; CDR3: ASSQDLAGGADTQY
size: -; J: TRBJ2-4; V: TRBV12-5; CDR3: ASGLVLDIQY
size: -; J: TRBJ2-1; V: TRBV14; CDR3: ASSISLPPHNEQF
size: -; J: TRBJ1-6; V: TRBV7-6; CDR3: ASSSSQGANNSPLH
size: -; J: TRBJ1-3; V: TRBV18; CDR3: ASSPGAGANTIY
size: -; J: TRBJ2-7; V: TRBV19; CDR3: ASSPAWGSSYEQY
size: few; J: TRBJ1-5; V: TRBV19; CDR3: ASSSTRGQPQH
size: -; J: TRBJ1-5; V: TRBV6-4; CDR3: ASGARESNQPQH
size: -; J: TRBJ2-1; V: TRBV21-1; CDR3: ASSKAGITYNEQF
size: -; J: TRBJ2-1; V: TRBV10-3; CDR3: AISESGYEQF